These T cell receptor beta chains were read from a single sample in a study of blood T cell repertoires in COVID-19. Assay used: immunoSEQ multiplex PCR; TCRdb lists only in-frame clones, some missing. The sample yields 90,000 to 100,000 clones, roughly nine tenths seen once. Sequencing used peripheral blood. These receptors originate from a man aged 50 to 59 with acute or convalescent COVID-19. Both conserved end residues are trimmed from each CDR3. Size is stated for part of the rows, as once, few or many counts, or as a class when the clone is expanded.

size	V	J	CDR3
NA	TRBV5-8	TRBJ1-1	ASSSPPSTEAF
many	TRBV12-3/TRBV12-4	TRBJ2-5	ASSFGETQY
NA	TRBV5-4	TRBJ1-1	ASIPRAGNTEAF
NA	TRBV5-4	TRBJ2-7	ASSLGLDSYEQY
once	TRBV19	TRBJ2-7	ASSTNYEQY
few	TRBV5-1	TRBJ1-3	ASSPGRDRISGNTIY
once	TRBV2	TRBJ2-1	ASSGRLAGSYNEQF
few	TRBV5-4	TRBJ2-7	ASSPGTSGYEQY
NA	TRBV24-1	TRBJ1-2	ATSDPTGGNYGYT
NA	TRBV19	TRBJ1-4	ASTGGSVVTNEKLF
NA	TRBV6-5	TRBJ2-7	ASSYSAGVYEQY
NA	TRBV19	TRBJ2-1	ASMASGSSYNEQF
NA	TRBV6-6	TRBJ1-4	ASSLQGTNEKLF
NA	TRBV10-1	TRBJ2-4	ASSESWQNIQY
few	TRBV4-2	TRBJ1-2	ASSQEGDRANYGYT
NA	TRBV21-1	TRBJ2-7	ASSKVPLTSGRARYVDEQY
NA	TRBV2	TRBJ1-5	ASTRTGASNQPQH
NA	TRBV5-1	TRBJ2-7	ASSLTGHGSYEQY
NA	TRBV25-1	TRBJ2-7	ASSESGQGKFEQY
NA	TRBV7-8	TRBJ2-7	ASSLRVKYDSEQY
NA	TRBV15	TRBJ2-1	ATSRLQGGNEQF
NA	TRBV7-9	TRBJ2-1	ASSPNTGFDYNEQF